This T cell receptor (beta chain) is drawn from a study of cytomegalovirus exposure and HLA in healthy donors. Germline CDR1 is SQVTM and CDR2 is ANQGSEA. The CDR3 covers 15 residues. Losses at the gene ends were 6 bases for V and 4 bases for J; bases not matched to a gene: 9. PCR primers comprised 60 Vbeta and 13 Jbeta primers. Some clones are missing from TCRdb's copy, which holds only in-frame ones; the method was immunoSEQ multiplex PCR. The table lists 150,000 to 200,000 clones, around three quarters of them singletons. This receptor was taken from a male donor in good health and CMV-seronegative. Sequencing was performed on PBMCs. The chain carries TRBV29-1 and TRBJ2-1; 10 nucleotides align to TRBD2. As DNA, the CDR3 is TGCAGCGTGGGGTCTAGCGGGGGAGATTACAATGAGCAGTTCTTC. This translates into CSVGSSGGDYNEQFF.